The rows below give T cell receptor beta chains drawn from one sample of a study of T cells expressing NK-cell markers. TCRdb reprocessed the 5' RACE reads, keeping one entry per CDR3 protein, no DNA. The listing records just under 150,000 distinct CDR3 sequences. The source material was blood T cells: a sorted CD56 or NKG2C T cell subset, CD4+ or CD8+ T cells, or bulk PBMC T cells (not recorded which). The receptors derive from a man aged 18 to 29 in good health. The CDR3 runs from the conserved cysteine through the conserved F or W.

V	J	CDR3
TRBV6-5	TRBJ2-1	CASSYLGTGGTWEQFF
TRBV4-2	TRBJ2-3	CASSGGKGGDTQYF
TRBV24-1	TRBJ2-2	CATREGTNTGELFF
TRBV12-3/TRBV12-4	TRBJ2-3	CASSLGSYRTDTQYF
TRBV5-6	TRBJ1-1	CASSLEQGRTEAFF
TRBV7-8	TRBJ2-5	CASREGVGGETQYF
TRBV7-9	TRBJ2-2	CASSLAAGGTTGELFF
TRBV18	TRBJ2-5	CASSPIDRGPKETQYF
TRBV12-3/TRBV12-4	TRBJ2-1	CASQGRWASGRLNNEQFF
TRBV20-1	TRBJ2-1	CSARGAGVRINEQFF
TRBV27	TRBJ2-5	CASSLTSGGAETQYF
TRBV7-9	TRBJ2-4	CASEDPSGKNIQYF
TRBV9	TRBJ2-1	CASSVGGNLYNEQFF
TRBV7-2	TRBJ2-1	CASSLATGGQYNEQFF
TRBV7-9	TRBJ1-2	CASSGGPQGGYTF
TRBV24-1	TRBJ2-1	CATSDYGTYNEQFF
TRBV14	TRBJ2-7	CASSQTPGLAWEQYF
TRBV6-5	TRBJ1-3	CASSYSIGGPLGNTIYF
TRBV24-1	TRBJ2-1	CATSGTSGLNEQFF
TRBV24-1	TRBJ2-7	CATSVTGGDEQYF
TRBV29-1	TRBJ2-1	CSVETRTSEYEQFF
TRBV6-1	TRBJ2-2	CASSTTGTWGGELFF
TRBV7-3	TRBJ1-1	CASRPPEGNTEAFF
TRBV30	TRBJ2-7	CAWSSLKLYEQYF
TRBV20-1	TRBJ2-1	CSAFSEHDYNEQFF
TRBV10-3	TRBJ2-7	CAITDSSYEQYF
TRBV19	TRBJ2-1	CASRAAGYNEQFF
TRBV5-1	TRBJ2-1	CASSLERWNEQFF
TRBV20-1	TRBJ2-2	CSARDNRQTTLFRELFF
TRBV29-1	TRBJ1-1	CSVITGGLFSEAFF
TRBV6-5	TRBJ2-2	CASSYILAGGNGELFF
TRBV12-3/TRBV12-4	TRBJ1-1	CASSSPGTGGTEAFF
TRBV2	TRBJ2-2	CASIPTRDRSPDGELFF
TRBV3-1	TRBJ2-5	CASSQDTAVDETQYF
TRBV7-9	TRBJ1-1	CASSFLNREPEAFF
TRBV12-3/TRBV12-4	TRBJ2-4	CASRGRTKNIQYF
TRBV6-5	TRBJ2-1	CASSYWPSGVDNEQFF
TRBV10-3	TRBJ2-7	CAISGSELADSDYEQYF
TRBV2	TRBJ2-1	CASSEWVGVLYNEQFF
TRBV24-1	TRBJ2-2	CATSDTGTTNTGELFF
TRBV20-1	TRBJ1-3	CSARLVGIGNTIYF
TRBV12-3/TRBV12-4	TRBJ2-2	CASSPPGTVTGELFF
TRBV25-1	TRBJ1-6	CASSESGEPSPLHF
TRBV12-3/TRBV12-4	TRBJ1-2	CASSSPRQGINYGYTF
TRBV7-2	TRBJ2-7	CASSPGGQTSYEQYF
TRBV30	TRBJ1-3	CAWSDGSGNTIYF
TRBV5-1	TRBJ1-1	CASSLVAENTEAFF
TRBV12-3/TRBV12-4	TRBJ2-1	CASSHLGASGSYNEQFF